The sequence of this TCR beta chain was determined in a study of T cells in Graves' hyperthyroidism and ophthalmopathy. The CDR3 regions of TCR beta were amplified from RNA transcripts. HTBI primers were employed in a first-round RT-PCR of the TCR CDR3. One entry per CDR3 protein results from TCRdb running MiXCR on the multiplex PCR reads. The top ten hold approximately 6.8% of the sample, which has hundreds of thousands of distinct CDR3 sequences, less than 45% seen once. The germline gives CDR1 MGHDK, CDR2 SYGVNS. This CDR3 is built from 14 residues. Trimming stripped 3 bases from V and 8 bases from J, with 16 bases between. This clonotype is termed medium-sized (0.01 to 0.1%).

Material for sequencing was peripheral blood or thyroid tissue (not recorded which). The V and J genes are TRBV25-1 and TRBJ1-2, with D hard to call. The source of this sequence is an adult man with Graves' disease, either hyperthyroidism or ophthalmopathy (not recorded which). The CDR3 loop is CASSEDNGVDGYTF. The CDR3 nucleotides are TGTGCCAGCAGTGAGGATAATGGGGTGGACGGCTACACCTTC.